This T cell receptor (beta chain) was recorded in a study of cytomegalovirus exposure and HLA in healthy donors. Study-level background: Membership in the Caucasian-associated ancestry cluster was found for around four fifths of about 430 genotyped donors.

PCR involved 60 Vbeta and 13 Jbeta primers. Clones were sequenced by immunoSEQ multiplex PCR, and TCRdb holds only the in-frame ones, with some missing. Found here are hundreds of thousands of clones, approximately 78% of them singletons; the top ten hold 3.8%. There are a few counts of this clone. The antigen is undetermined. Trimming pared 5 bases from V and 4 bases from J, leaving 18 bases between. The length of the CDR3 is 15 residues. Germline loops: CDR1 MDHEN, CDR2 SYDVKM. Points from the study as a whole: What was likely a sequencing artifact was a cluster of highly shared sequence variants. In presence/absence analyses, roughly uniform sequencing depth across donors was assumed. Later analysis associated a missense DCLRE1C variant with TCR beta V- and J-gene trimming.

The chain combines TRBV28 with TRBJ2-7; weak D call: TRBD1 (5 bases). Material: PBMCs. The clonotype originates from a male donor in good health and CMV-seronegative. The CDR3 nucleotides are TGTGCCAGCAGTGCCCCCAACGGCAGGGCTTACGAGCAGTACTTC. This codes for CASSAPNGRAYEQYF.